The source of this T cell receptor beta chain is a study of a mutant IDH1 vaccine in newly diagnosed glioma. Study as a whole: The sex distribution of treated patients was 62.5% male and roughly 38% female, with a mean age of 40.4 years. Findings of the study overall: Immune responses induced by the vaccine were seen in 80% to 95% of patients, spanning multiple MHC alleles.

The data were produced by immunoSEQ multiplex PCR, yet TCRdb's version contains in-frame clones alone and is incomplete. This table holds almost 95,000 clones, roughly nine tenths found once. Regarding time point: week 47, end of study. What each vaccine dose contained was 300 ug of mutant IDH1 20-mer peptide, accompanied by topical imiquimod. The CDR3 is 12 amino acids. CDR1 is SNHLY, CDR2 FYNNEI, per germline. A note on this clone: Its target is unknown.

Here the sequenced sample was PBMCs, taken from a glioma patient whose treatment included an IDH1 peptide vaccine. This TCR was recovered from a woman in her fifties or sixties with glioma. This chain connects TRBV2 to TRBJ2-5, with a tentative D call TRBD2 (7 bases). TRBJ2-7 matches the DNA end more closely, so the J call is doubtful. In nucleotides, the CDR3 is TGTGCCAGCGTAAGGGGGGGCTACGAGCAGTACTTC. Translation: CASVRGGYEQYF.